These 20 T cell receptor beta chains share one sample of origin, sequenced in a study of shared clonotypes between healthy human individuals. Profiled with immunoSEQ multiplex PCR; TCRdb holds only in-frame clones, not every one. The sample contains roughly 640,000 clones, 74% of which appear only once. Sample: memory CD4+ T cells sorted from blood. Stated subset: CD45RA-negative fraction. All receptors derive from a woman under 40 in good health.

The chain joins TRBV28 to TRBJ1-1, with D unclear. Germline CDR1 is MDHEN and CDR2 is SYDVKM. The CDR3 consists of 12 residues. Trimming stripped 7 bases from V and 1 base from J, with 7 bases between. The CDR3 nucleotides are TGTGCCAGCAAAGAGGCGAACACTGAAGCTTTCTTT. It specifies CASKEANTEAFF.

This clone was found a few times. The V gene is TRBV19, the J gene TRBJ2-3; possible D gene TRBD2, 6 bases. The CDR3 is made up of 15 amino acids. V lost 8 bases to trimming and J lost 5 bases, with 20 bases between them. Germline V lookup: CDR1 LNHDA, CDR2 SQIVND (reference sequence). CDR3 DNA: TGTGCCAGTCGGCATTGGGGAGGCCCGGGAGATACGCAGTATTTT. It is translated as CASRHWGGPGDTQYF. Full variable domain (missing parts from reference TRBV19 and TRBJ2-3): DGGITQSPKYLFRKEGQNVTLSCEQNLNHDAMYWYRQDPGQGLRLIYYSQIVNDFQKGDIAEGYSVSREKKESFPLTVTSAQKNPTAFYLCASRHWGGPGDTQYFGPGTRLTVL.

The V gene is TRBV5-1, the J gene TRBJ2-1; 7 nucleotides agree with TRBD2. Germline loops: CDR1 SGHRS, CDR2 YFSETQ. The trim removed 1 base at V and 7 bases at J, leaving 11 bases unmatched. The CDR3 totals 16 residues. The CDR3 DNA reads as TGCGCCAGCAGCTTGAGCCCAGCGGGAAGGCGTAATGAGCAGTTCTTC. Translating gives CASSLSPAGRRNEQFF. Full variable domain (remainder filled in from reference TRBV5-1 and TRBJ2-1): KAGVTQTPRYLIKTRGQQVTLSCSPISGHRSVSWYQQTPGQGLQFLFEYFSETQRNKGNFPGRFSGRQFSNSRSEMNVSTLELGDSALYLCASSLSPAGRRNEQFFGPGTRLTVL.

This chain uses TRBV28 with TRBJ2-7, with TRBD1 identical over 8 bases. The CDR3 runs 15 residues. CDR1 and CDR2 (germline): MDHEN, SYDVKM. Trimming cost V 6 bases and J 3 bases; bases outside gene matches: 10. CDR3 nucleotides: TGTGCCAGCAGCCATCAACAGGGGGGCAGCTACGAGCAGTACTTC. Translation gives CASSHQQGGSYEQYF.

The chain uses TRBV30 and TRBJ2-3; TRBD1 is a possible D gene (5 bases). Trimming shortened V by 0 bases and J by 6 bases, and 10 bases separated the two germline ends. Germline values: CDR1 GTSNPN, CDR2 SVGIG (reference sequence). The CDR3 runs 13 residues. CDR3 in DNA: TGTGCCTGGAGTGTACGTTCAGGGGATACGCAGTATTTT. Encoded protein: CAWSVRSGDTQYF.

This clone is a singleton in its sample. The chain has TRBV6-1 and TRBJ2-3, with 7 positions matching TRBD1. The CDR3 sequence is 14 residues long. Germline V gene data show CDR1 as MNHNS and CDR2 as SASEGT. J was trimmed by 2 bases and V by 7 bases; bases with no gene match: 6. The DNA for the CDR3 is TGTGCCAGCAACAAAGGGACAGTCACAGATACGCAGTATTTT. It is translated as CASNKGTVTDTQYF.

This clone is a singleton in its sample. The CDR3 DNA is TGTGCCAGCAGCTTACTAGCGGGAGGCCCGGCAGATACGCAGTATTTT. Translating gives CASSLLAGGPADTQYF. The rearrangement links TRBV11-1 to TRBJ2-3; 11 positions match TRBD2. Germline-derived CDR1 and CDR2 are SGHAT and FQDESV (reference sequence). CDR3 size: 16 residues. With 2 bases clipped from V and 4 bases from J, the junction kept 5 bases outside the gene matches.

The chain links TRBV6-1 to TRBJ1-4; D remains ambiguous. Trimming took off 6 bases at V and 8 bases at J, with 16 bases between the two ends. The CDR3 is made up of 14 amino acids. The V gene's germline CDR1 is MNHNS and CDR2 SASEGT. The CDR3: CASSVDTRREKLFF. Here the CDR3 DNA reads TGTGCCAGCAGCGTCGATACCAGGCGCGAAAAACTGTTTTTT.

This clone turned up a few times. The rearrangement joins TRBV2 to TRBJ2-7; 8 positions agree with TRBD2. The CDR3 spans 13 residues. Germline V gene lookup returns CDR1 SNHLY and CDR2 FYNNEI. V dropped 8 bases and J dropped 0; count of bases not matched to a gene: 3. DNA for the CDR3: TGTGCCAGCTCCGGGACTAGCTCCTACGAGCAGTACTTC. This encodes CASSGTSSYEQYF.

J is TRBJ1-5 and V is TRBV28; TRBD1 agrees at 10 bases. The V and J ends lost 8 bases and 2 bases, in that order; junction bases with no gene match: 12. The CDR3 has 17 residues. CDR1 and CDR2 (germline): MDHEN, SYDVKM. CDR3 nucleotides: TGTGCCAGCCTCAAGACAGGGGGCGTAAATGGCAATCAGCCCCAGCATTTT. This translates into CASLKTGGVNGNQPQHF.

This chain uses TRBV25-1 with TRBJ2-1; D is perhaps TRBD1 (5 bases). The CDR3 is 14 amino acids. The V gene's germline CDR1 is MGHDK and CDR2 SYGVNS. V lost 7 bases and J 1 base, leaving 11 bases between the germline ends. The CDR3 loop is CASNQGLSYNEQFF. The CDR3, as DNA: TGTGCCAGCAATCAGGGTTTGTCCTACAATGAGCAGTTCTTC.

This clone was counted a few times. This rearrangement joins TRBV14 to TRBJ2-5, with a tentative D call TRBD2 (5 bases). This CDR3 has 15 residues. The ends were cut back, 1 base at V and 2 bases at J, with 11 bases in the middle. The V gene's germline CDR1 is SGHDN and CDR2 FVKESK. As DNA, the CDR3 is TGTGCCAGCAGCCAAGGACTCGGAGGACAAGAGACCCAGTACTTC. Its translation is CASSQGLGGQETQYF.

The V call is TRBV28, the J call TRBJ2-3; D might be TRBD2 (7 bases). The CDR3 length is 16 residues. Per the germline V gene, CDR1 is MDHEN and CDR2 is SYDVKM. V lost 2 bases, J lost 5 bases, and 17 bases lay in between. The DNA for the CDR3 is TGTGCCAGCAGTTTAGGCCTGGGGGGGCGTGTAGATACGCAGTATTTT. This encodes CASSLGLGGRVDTQYF.

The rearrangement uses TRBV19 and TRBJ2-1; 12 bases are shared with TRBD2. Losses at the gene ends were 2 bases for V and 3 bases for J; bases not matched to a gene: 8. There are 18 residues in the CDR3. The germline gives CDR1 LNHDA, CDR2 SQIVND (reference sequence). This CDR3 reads CASSISALAGGVYNEQFF. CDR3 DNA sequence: TGTGCCAGTAGTATATCGGCACTAGCGGGAGGTGTCTACAATGAGCAGTTCTTC.

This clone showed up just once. The CDR3 DNA reads as TGTGCCAGCAGCGGGACTAGCGGAGTAAAGAATGAGCAGTTCTTC. This codes for CASSGTSGVKNEQFF. The chain has TRBV2 and TRBJ2-1; 11 positions match TRBD2. The CDR3 loop spans 15 amino acids. Germline-derived CDR1 and CDR2 are SNHLY and FYNNEI. V lost 6 bases to trimming and J lost 7 bases; unmatched junction nucleotides: 8.

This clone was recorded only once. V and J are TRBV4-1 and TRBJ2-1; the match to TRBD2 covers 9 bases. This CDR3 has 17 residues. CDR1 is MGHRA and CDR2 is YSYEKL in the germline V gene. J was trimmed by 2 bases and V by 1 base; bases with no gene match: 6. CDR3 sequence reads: CASSQGRLAATYNEQFF. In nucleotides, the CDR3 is TGCGCCAGCAGCCAAGGGAGACTAGCGGCCACCTACAATGAGCAGTTCTTC.

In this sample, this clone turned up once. CDR3 protein: CASSLLGAQETQYF. CDR3 nucleotides: TGTGCCAGCAGCTTGTTGGGGGCCCAAGAGACCCAGTACTTC. The chain joins TRBV5-4 to TRBJ2-5, with a tentative D call TRBD1 (6 bases). The CDR3 runs 14 residues. The V end lost 1 base, the J end lost 1 base, and 8 bases lay between the germline ends. Germline-derived CDR1 and CDR2 are SGHNT and YYREEE (reference sequence).

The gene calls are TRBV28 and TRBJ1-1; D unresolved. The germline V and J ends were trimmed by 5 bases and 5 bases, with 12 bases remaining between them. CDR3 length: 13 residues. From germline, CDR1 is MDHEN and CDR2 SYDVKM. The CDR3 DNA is TGTGCCAGCAGTCCGACGCCATGGACTGAAGCTTTCTTT. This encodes CASSPTPWTEAFF.

In DNA, the CDR3 is TGTGCCAGCACCCGGCTGGACAGGGTCTCTGAAGCTTTCTTT. As protein: CASTRLDRVSEAFF. The chain employs TRBV27 and TRBJ1-1, with 8 nucleotides matching TRBD1. Per germline, CDR1 MNHEY and CDR2 SMNVEV (reference sequence). This CDR3 region has 14 residues. V was pared by 7 bases and J by 6 bases, with 10 bases of the junction left unmatched.

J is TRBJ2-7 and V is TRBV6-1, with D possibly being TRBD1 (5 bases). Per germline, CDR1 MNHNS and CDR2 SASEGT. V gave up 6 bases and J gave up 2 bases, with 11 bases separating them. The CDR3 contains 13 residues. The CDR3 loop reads CASRGLQPYEQYF. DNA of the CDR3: TGTGCCAGCAGGGGGCTCCAGCCCTACGAGCAGTACTTC.